One sample yielded the 18 T cell receptor beta chains listed below, sequenced in a study of sequential checkpoint blockade in melanoma. Treatment of the sample: randomized to nivolumab then ipilimumab (arm A) or the reverse (arm B). Generated by immunoSEQ multiplex PCR, the TCRdb table keeps only in-frame clones and is missing some. The sample has roughly 21,000 clones; more than 25% are singletons. The source was tumor tissue (inferred from file names), collected from a patient given nivolumab and ipilimumab in sequence. The receptors come from a human donor with melanoma.

This chain links TRBV19 with TRBJ2-1; tentatively, D is TRBD1 (6 bases). Germline V lookup: CDR1 LNHDA, CDR2 SQIVND (reference sequence). V gave up 5 bases and J gave up 8 bases, with 19 bases separating them. This CDR3 is 15 amino acids long. The CDR3 nucleotides read TGTGCCAGTAGTTTCCGGAGACAGGCATGGGATGAGCAGTTCTTC. Translating gives CASSFRRQAWDEQFF. Using reference TRBV19 and TRBJ2-1 for the parts outside the CDR3, the full variable domain is DGGITQSPKYLFRKEGQNVTLSCEQNLNHDAMYWYRQDPGQGLRLIYYSQIVNDFQKGDIAEGYSVSREKKESFPLTVTSAQKNPTAFYLCASSFRRQAWDEQFFGPGTRLTVL.

This clone was seen a handful of times. V usage is TRBV28 and J usage is TRBJ2-7; D is undetermined. The CDR3 spans 13 residues. V gave up 6 bases and J gave up 3 bases, with 12 bases separating them. The germline V gene has CDR1 MDHEN and CDR2 SYDVKM. The CDR3 region has the DNA TGTGCCAGCAGCCCGAGGACCATCTACGAGCAGTACTTC. As protein: CASSPRTIYEQYF. Full variable domain (rest looked up from reference TRBV28 and TRBJ2-7): DVKVTQSSRYLVKRTGEKVFLECVQDMDHENMFWYRQDPGLGLRLIYFSYDVKMKEKGDIPEGYSVSREKKERFSLILESASTNQTSMYLCASSPRTIYEQYFGPGTRLTVT.

This clone was counted a few times. V is TRBV28 and J is TRBJ2-1; 8 bases are shared with TRBD2. Trimming took 3 bases from V and 8 from J; bases not matched to a gene: 6. The CDR3 covers 14 residues. Per germline, CDR1 MDHEN and CDR2 SYDVKM. CDR3 coding DNA: TGTGCCAGCAGTTTGACGGGAGGGTTGTATGAGCAGTTCTTC. Its protein is CASSLTGGLYEQFF.

V usage is TRBV6-7 and J usage is TRBJ2-7; 7 nucleotides line up with TRBD1. TRBV6-7 is reported as an ORF; its role is uncertain. This CDR3 contains 13 residues. The CDR3 reads CASREYRGITTTV. CDR3 bases: TGTGCCAGCAGGGAATACAGGGGAATTACTACTACTGTC.

This clone was counted at least ten times. The chain couples TRBV7-6 to TRBJ1-2; D unclear. This CDR3 spans 14 amino acids. V lost 4 bases to trimming and J lost 6 bases, with 15 bases between them. Germline-derived CDR1 and CDR2 are SGHVS and FNYEAQ. CDR3 sequence: CASSYNSLADGYTF. The CDR3 coding sequence is TGTGCCAGCAGCTACAACAGCTTGGCGGATGGCTACACCTTC. Supplemented by reference TRBV7-6 and TRBJ1-2, the full variable domain reads GAGVSQSPRYKVTKRGQDVALRCDPISGHVSLYWYRQALGQGPEFLTYFNYEAQQDKSGLPNDRFSAERPEGSISTLTIQRTEQRDSAMYRCASSYNSLADGYTFGSGTRLTVV.

A few counts support this clone. The chain employs TRBV9 and TRBJ1-5; 7 nucleotides align to TRBD1. This CDR3 is built from 13 residues. Germline CDR1 is SGDLS and CDR2 is YYNGEE. Trimming took 3 bases from V and 7 from J; bases not matched to a gene: 4. In nucleotides, the CDR3 is TGTGCCAGCAGCGCCGGGACAGCACAGCCCCAGCATTTT. Translation gives CASSAGTAQPQHF. The whole variable domain, remainder taken from reference TRBV9 and TRBJ1-5, is DSGVTQTPKHLITATGQRVTLRCSPRSGDLSVYWYQQSLDQGLQFLIQYYNGEERAKGNILERFSAQQFPDLHSELNLSSLELGDSALYFCASSAGTAQPQHFGDGTRLSIL.

The rearrangement joins TRBV18 to TRBJ2-2, with TRBD2 matching over 7 bases. The trim removed 4 bases at V and 6 bases at J, leaving 14 bases unmatched. Germline CDR1 reads KGHSH; CDR2 reads LQKENI. This CDR3 is 17 amino acids long. This CDR3 reads CASSQPFKRGTAGELFF. The CDR3 DNA follows: TGTGCCAGCTCACAACCTTTCAAGCGGGGTACGGCCGGGGAGCTGTTTTTT.

This clone was seen more than once but under ten times. V and J are TRBV9 and TRBJ2-5; possibly TRBD2 for D (5 bases). The CDR3 is 12 residues long. From germline, CDR1 is SGDLS and CDR2 YYNGEE. Trimming shortened V by 7 bases and J by 2 bases, and 9 bases separated the two germline ends. The DNA for the CDR3 is TGTGCCAGCGGGGAGATTCAAGAGACCCAGTACTTC. Translated, it gives CASGEIQETQYF.

The CDR3 sequence is CASSLRAFGRENTGELFF. The CDR3 region has the DNA TGTGCCAGCAGCTTGAGGGCCTTCGGGAGGGAAAACACCGGGGAGCTGTTTTTT. The rearrangement joins TRBV11-3 to TRBJ2-2; TRBD2 aligns across 8 bases. The length of the CDR3 is 18 residues. V gave up 3 bases and J gave up 2 bases; unmatched junction bases: 11. Germline assignment: CDR1 SGHNT and CDR2 YENEEA.

The V gene is TRBV28, the J gene TRBJ2-2, with D tentatively TRBD2 (6 bases). Trimming took 5 bases from V and 5 from J, leaving 15 bases between them. This CDR3 spans 15 amino acids. Per the germline V gene, CDR1 is MDHEN and CDR2 is SYDVKM. CDR3 in amino acids: CASSPTHGGTGELFF. CDR3 DNA: TGTGCCAGCAGTCCTACCCACGGGGGAACCGGGGAGCTGTTTTTT.

This CDR3 is CASSLLGQGNTEAFF. The CDR3 DNA reads as TGTGCCAGCAGCTTGTTGGGACAGGGGAACACTGAAGCTTTCTTT. V and J are TRBV7-6 and TRBJ1-1; TRBD1 agrees at 9 bases. The CDR3 spans 15 residues. Germline V CDR1 and CDR2: SGHVS, FNYEAQ. Trimming removed 3 bases from V and 1 base from J; junction bases left unmatched: 3.

This rearrangement joins TRBV19 to TRBJ1-5, with a possible D match to TRBD1 (6 bases). CDR1 and CDR2 from the germline V gene are LNHDA and SQIVND (reference sequence). The CDR3 consists of 15 residues. Trimming took off 6 bases at V and 4 bases at J, with 16 bases between the two ends. The CDR3 region is CASSFSTGRNQPQHF. DNA for the CDR3: TGTGCCAGTAGCTTCAGCACAGGGCGAAATCAGCCCCAGCATTTT.

This chain uses TRBV19 with TRBJ1-1, with TRBD1 identical over 7 bases. After removal of 8 bases from V and 5 bases from J, the junction contained 8 bases not matched to a gene. CDR1 is LNHDA and CDR2 is SQIVND in the germline V gene (reference sequence). This CDR3 has 13 amino acids. CDR3 coding DNA: TGTGCCAGTGGACAGGTCAGGGGGACTGAAGCTTTCTTT. Residues: CASGQVRGTEAFF.

J is TRBJ1-1 and V is TRBV18; tentatively, D is TRBD1 (5 bases). V was cut by 6 bases and J by 6 bases, with 20 bases left in between. Germline V gives CDR1 KGHSH, CDR2 LQKENI. The CDR3 has 15 amino acids. DNA of the CDR3: TGTGCCAGCTCCCCCCGGTTAAGCCGGGGCGCTGAAGCTTTCTTT. The encoded protein is CASSPRLSRGAEAFF. Based on the CDR3 plus reference TRBV18 and TRBJ1-1, the full variable domain is NAGVMQNPRHLVRRRGQEARLRCSPMKGHSHVYWYRQLPEEGLKFMVYLQKENIIDESGMPKERFSAEFPKEGPSILRIQQVVRGDSAAYFCASSPRLSRGAEAFFGQGTRLTVV.

This clone occurred a few times. V gene TRBV28 combines with J gene TRBJ2-5; 7 bases match TRBD1. The length of the CDR3 is 14 residues. CDR1 MDHEN and CDR2 SYDVKM come from the germline V gene. V lost 1 base and J lost 4; bases outside the gene matches: 3. The CDR3 DNA reads TGTGCCAGCAGTTTATCTTCAGGGGGAGAGACCCAGTACTTC. This codes for CASSLSSGGETQYF.

This clone was seen once. V is TRBV19 and J is TRBJ2-4; D remains unclear. The V end was cut by 0 bases, the J end by 6 bases, with 12 bases between. The germline CDR1 and CDR2 sequences are LNHDA and SQIVND (reference sequence). This CDR3 spans 15 amino acids. The CDR3 spells CASSIDKTSGNIQYF. For the CDR3, the DNA is TGTGCCAGTAGTATAGACAAGACCTCAGGAAACATTCAGTACTTC.

This clone was observed a few times. The gene calls are TRBV30 and TRBJ1-2; 8 bases are shared with TRBD1. J gave up 8 bases and V 2 bases, and 10 bases lay outside the gene matches. CDR3 length: 14 amino acids. Germline values: CDR1 GTSNPN, CDR2 SVGIG (reference sequence). CDR3 nucleotide sequence: TGTGCCTGGAGTAAGAAGGACAGGGCCTCCGGCTACACCTTC. This gives the protein CAWSKKDRASGYTF.

This clone was recorded only once. The gene calls are TRBV19 and TRBJ1-2; D call uncertain. V dropped 3 bases and J dropped 6 bases, with 8 bases sitting between them. The CDR3 has 12 amino acids. CDR1 is LNHDA, CDR2 SQIVND, per germline (reference sequence). CDR3 residues: CASSMRENGYTF. The CDR3, as DNA: TGTGCCAGTAGTATGAGAGAGAATGGCTACACCTTC.